Below are 14 T cell receptor beta chains sequenced from a single sample in a study of cytomegalovirus exposure and HLA in healthy donors. 60 Vbeta and 13 Jbeta primers were used in PCR. This table comes from immunoSEQ multiplex PCR, and its TCRdb copy is limited to in-frame clones, with some not included. The data contain some 190,000 clones, almost 80% of them singletons. Sequenced: PBMCs. The receptors here all came from a young woman in good health and CMV-seronegative.

As regards this clone: Distinct nucleotide sequences in the sample also encode this CDR3. The chain is built from TRBV5-1 and TRBJ2-2; TRBD2 agrees at 8 bases. This CDR3 is built from 15 residues. Germline V gene data show CDR1 as SGHRS and CDR2 as YFSETQ. With 4 bases clipped from V and 2 bases from J, the junction kept 4 bases outside the gene matches. The chain's CDR3 is CASSPTSGNTGELFF. Here the CDR3 DNA reads TGCGCCAGCAGCCCTACTAGCGGAAACACCGGGGAGCTGTTTTTT.

The chain has TRBV5-1 and TRBJ1-1; D not certain. This CDR3 is built from 13 residues. The germline V and J ends were trimmed by 1 base and 4 bases, with 8 bases remaining between them. CDR1 is SGHRS, CDR2 YFSETQ, per germline. CDR3 protein: CASSLLAGTEAFF. CDR3 in DNA: TGCGCCAGCAGCTTGCTGGCAGGCACTGAAGCTTTCTTT.

The rearrangement uses TRBV7-9 and TRBJ1-1; 9 bases are a match to TRBD1. The CDR3 is 15 residues long. Germline V gene sequence: CDR1 SEHNR, CDR2 FQNEAQ (reference sequence). Losses at the gene ends were 5 bases for V and 6 bases for J; bases not matched to a gene: 10. The chain's CDR3 is CASSPRGQGLSEAFF. The CDR3 region has the DNA TGTGCCAGCAGCCCCCGGGGACAGGGTTTATCTGAAGCTTTCTTT.

The CDR3 nucleotides read TGCGCCAGCTCGACTAGCGGGAACAGCTACGAGCAGTACTTC. Translation: CASSTSGNSYEQYF. The chain is built from TRBV5-1 and TRBJ2-5; 11 bases agree with TRBD2. The DNA matches TRBJ2-7 better at its end, which makes the J call doubtful. CDR1 is SGHRS and CDR2 is YFSETQ in the germline V gene. The CDR3 has 14 residues.

The gene calls are TRBV10-2 and TRBJ2-7; 10 bases are a match to TRBD1. This CDR3 region has 15 residues. Unmatched junction bases numbered 8, after V lost 2 bases and J lost 7 bases. CDR1 and CDR2 from the germline V gene are WSHSY and SAAADI. This CDR3 is CASSETQGQGFEQYF. The CDR3, as DNA: TGCGCCAGCAGTGAGACACAGGGACAGGGGTTTGAGCAGTACTTC.

The rearrangement joins TRBV9 to TRBJ2-5; 7 positions agree with TRBD1. The CDR3 runs to 18 residues. J lost 5 bases, V lost 0 bases, and 16 bases had no gene match. Germline CDR1 and CDR2: SGDLS and YYNGEE. The CDR3 coding sequence is TGTGCCAGCAGCGTAGGGACAGGCACAGGGTCTTTTCATGAGACCCAGTACTTC. This sequence encodes CASSVGTGTGSFHETQYF.

This clone was recorded once. The chain employs TRBV19 and TRBJ1-2, with TRBD1 matching 7 bases. CDR1 and CDR2 from the germline V gene are LNHDA and SQIVND (reference sequence). The CDR3 totals 14 residues. The V segment lost 3 bases and the J segment 0 bases; nucleotides outside the gene matches: 1. Written as DNA, the CDR3 is TGTGCCAGTAGTATTGGGACAGCTAACTATGGCTACACCTTC. Translating it yields CASSIGTANYGYTF.

Details on this clone: The same CDR3 also results from other DNA sequences found in this sample. V gene TRBV5-1 combines with J gene TRBJ2-3; no clear D gene. Germline lookup yields CDR1 SGHRS and CDR2 YFSETQ. The CDR3 runs 15 residues. Between the trimmed V and J ends, which lost 1 base and 0 bases, there was a span of 9 bases. CDR3 loop: CASSLRGASTDTQYF. CDR3 in DNA: TGCGCCAGCAGCTTGAGAGGCGCAAGCACAGATACGCAGTATTTT.

The chain combines TRBV5-1 with TRBJ2-5, with 7 nucleotides matching TRBD1. J lost 2 bases, V lost 6 bases, and 10 bases had no gene match. This CDR3 has 15 amino acids. Germline assignment: CDR1 SGHRS and CDR2 YFSETQ. DNA of the CDR3: TGCGCCAGCAAACAATTGACAGGGATACAAGAGACCCAGTACTTC. It specifies CASKQLTGIQETQYF.

CDR3 sequence: CASSLRGMGETQYF. The DNA of the CDR3 is TGTGCCAGCAGTTTAAGGGGGATGGGAGAGACCCAGTACTTC. The J gene is TRBJ2-5, the V gene TRBV6-6; a possible D gene is TRBD1 (6 bases). Germline CDR1 is MNHNY and CDR2 is SVGAGI (reference sequence). Trimming pared 4 bases from V and 4 bases from J, leaving 13 bases between. This CDR3 has 14 residues.

This clone occurred a few times. The genes are TRBV6-5 and TRBJ1-4, with 9 bases fitting TRBD1. The CDR3 has 15 residues. Germline assignment: CDR1 MNHEY and CDR2 SVGAGI. The junction had 9 bases not matched to a gene; V was cut back by 6 bases and J by 7 bases. CDR3 sequence (DNA): TGTGCCAGCAGCACGGACAGGGGCGGGGGTGAAAAACTGTTTTTT. Its protein is CASSTDRGGGEKLFF.

This rearrangement joins TRBV7-6 to TRBJ1-1; 10 nucleotides align to TRBD1. This CDR3 contains 15 residues. Germline trimming cut 5 bases from V and 5 bases from J; bases unmatched to any gene: 8. The germline V gene has CDR1 SGHVS and CDR2 FNYEAQ. The CDR3 here is CASSPGTGEGTEAFF. CDR3 sequence (DNA): TGTGCCAGCAGCCCGGGGACAGGGGAGGGTACTGAAGCTTTCTTT.

A remark on this clone: Other DNA sequences from this sample encode an identical CDR3 as well. The gene calls are TRBV29-1 and TRBJ1-2, with 10 bases fitting TRBD1. The junction had 4 bases not matched to a gene; V was cut back by 7 bases and J by 8 bases. CDR1 SQVTM and CDR2 ANQGSEA come from the germline V gene. The CDR3 is made up of 11 amino acids. The CDR3 nucleotides are TGCAGCGGACAGGGGGCCCAGGGCTACACCTTC. It encodes CSGQGAQGYTF.

The chain carries TRBV9 and TRBJ1-4; maybe TRBD1 (6 bases). The CDR3 extends over 13 amino acids. The germline CDR1 and CDR2 sequences are SGDLS and YYNGEE. Trimming took off 1 base at V and 6 bases at J, with 7 bases between the two ends. Written as DNA, the CDR3 is TGTGCCAGCAGCGTAAAGGGGGATGAAAAACTGTTTTTT. Residues: CASSVKGDEKLFF.